A selection of T cell receptor beta chains follows, all from one sample in a study of blood T cell repertoires in COVID-19. The repertoire was sequenced with immunoSEQ multiplex PCR; TCRdb's copy has only in-frame clones and lacks some. The sample has some 250,000 clones, roughly 88% seen once. Material for sequencing was PBMCs or T cells enriched from blood (not recorded which). The receptors stem from a woman aged 50 to 60 who had recovered from COVID-19. Both conserved end residues are part of each CDR3. A D gene is named only where the DNA matches it firmly. Expanded clones get a size class; other rows say once, few or many, or leave the size out.

J gene,V gene,D gene,clone size,CDR3 DNA,CDR3 protein
TRBJ1-4,TRBV5-1,TRBD1,.,TGCGCCAGCAGCTTGGGAGGACAGGGAAATGAAAAACTGTTTTTT,CASSLGGQGNEKLFF
TRBJ1-1,TRBV7-9,.,.,TGTGCCAGCAGCTTAGTCGGGGGTGAAGCTTTCTTT,CASSLVGGEAFF
TRBJ1-6,TRBV19,.,.,TGTGCCAGTAGTATGCAGGGAAGCTCCTATAATTCACCCCTCCACTTT,CASSMQGSSYNSPLHF
TRBJ1-6,TRBV27,TRBD1,few,TGTGCCAGCAGTTTCGACAGGGCTAATTCACCCCTCCACTTT,CASSFDRANSPLHF
TRBJ2-1,TRBV6-5,TRBD2,.,TGTGCCAGCAGTCGGACTAGCGGAAAATACAATGAGCAGTTCTTC,CASSRTSGKYNEQFF
TRBJ2-5,TRBV6-1,TRBD1,.,TGTGCCAGCAGTGAGCAGGGGGCCGGGGAGACCCAGTACTTC,CASSEQGAGETQYF
TRBJ1-2,TRBV15,.,.,TGTGCCACCAGCAGAGATATCTCCTACACCTTC,CATSRDISYTF
TRBJ2-1,TRBV5-1,TRBD2,.,TGCGCCAGCAGCTCAACTCGGGGGACTAGCGGCAATGAGCAGTTCTTC,CASSSTRGTSGNEQFF
TRBJ1-5,TRBV18,TRBD1,few,TGTGCCAGCACTTTGGAGGGGGCCCTCAATCAGCCCCAGCATTTT,CASTLEGALNQPQHF
TRBJ2-1,TRBV4-2,TRBD1,.,TGTGCCAGCAGCCAAGATCACCCCGGGACAGGCAACAATGAGCAGTTCTTC,CASSQDHPGTGNNEQFF
TRBJ2-7,TRBV28,TRBD2,.,TGTGCCAGCAGTTTATTTAGAGGGCCCGGGACTAACTCCTACGAGCAGTACTTC,CASSLFRGPGTNSYEQYF
TRBJ2-7,TRBV7-9,.,.,TGTGCCAGCAGCTTATATGGGGGCGACGAGCAGTACTTC,CASSLYGGDEQYF
TRBJ2-1,TRBV15,TRBD2,.,TGTGCCACCAGCAGGCGCCGACTAGCGGAGGAAAGCTCCTACAATGAGCAGTTCTTC,CATSRRRLAEESSYNEQFF
TRBJ2-1,TRBV21-1,.,.,TGTGCCAGCAGCAAAGGCCCAGGGACTAGCGGGAGTCATGAGCAGTTCTTC,CASSKGPGTSGSHEQFF
TRBJ1-6,TRBV19,TRBD1,.,TGTGCCAGTAGTAGTCGAGACAGGGGCGATTCACCCCTCCACTTT,CASSSRDRGDSPLHF
TRBJ2-3,TRBV5-1,TRBD2,.,TGCGCCAGCAGCTTGGTGGGGACTAGATACTCTAGCACAGATACGCAGTATTTT,CASSLVGTRYSSTDTQYF
TRBJ2-3,TRBV5-1,.,once,TGCGCCAGCGTCCGTAACCGGGAGTTCACAGATACGCAGTATTTT,CASVRNREFTDTQYF
TRBJ2-5,TRBV3-1/TRBV3-2,TRBD1,.,TGTGCCAGCAGCCGAGCCGGGACAGGGCTTTCAGAGACCCAGTACTTC,CASSRAGTGLSETQYF
TRBJ2-1,TRBV11-3,.,.,TGTGCCAGCAGCACATCTCTCAGCGCATCCTACAATGAGCAGTTCTTC,CASSTSLSASYNEQFF
TRBJ1-6,TRBV4-1,.,.,TGCGCCAGCAGCCTACGGTCCAGGGATAATTCACCCCTCCACTTT,CASSLRSRDNSPLHF
TRBJ2-6,TRBV5-1,.,.,TGCGCCAGCAGCTTGTCGAACACCGGGGCCAACGTCCTGACTTTC,CASSLSNTGANVLTF
TRBJ2-3,TRBV29-1,TRBD2,.,TGCAGCGTTGAGGGGGACTACATAACAGATACGCAGTATTTT,CSVEGDYITDTQYF
TRBJ2-1,TRBV11-2,TRBD2,.,TGTGCCAGCAGCTGGGTTAGCGGGAGAAGGTCCTACAATGAGCAGTTCTTC,CASSWVSGRRSYNEQFF
TRBJ2-5,TRBV28,.,.,TGTGCCAGCAGTTCTGCGGACAGTCCGAGGTTGGAGACCCAGTACTTC,CASSSADSPRLETQYF
TRBJ1-2,TRBV29-1,.,.,TGCAGCGCCCGAGGGCCGGGCTATGGCTACACCTTC,CSARGPGYGYTF
TRBJ2-2,TRBV10-1,TRBD2,.,TGCGCCAGCAGTGAAAATGGGCGGGGGTCCACCGGGGAGCTGTTTTTT,CASSENGRGSTGELFF
TRBJ2-5,TRBV3-1/TRBV3-2,TRBD2,.,TGTGCCAGCAGCCAAGGGACTAGCGGGTCCGGGGAGACCCAGTACTTC,CASSQGTSGSGETQYF
TRBJ2-7,TRBV7-2,TRBD2,.,TGTGCCAGTCAAATAGCGGGAGGGAGTTACGAGCAGTACTTC,CASQIAGGSYEQYF